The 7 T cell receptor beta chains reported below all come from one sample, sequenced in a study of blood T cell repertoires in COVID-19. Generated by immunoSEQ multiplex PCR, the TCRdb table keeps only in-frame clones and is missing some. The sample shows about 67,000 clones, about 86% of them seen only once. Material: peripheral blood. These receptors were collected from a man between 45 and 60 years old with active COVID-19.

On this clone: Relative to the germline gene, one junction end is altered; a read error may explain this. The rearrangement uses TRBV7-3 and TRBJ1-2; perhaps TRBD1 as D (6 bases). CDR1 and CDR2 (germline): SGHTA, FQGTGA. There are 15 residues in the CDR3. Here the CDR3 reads CASSLTGGGTYGYTF. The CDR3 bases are TGTGCCAGCAGCCTAACGGGAGGGGGAACATATGGCTACACCTTC. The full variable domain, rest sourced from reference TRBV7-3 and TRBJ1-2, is GAGVSQTPSNKVTEKGKYVELRCDPISGHTALYWYRQSLGQGPEFLIYFQGTGAADDSGLPNDRFFAVRPEGSVSTLKIQRTERGDSAVYLCASSLTGGGTYGYTFGSGTRLTVV.

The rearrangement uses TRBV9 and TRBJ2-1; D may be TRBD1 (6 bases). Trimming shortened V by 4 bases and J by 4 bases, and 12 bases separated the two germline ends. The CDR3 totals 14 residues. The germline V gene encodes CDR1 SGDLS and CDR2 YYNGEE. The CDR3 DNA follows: TGTGCCAGCAGCCCCAGACAGGATTACAATGAGCAGTTCTTC. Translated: CASSPRQDYNEQFF.

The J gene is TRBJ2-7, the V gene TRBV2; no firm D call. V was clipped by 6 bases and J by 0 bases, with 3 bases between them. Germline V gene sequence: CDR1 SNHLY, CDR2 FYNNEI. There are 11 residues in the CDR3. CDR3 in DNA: TGTGCCAGCAGCGTCTCCTACGAGCAGTACTTC. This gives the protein CASSVSYEQYF.

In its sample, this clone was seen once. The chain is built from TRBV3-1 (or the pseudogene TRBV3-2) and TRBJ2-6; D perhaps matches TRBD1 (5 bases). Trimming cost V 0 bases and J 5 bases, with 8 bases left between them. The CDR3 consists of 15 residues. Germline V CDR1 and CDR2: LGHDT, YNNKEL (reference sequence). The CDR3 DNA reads TGTGCCAGCAGCCAAGAAAGGGGTCGGGCCAACGTCCTGACTTTC. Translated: CASSQERGRANVLTF.

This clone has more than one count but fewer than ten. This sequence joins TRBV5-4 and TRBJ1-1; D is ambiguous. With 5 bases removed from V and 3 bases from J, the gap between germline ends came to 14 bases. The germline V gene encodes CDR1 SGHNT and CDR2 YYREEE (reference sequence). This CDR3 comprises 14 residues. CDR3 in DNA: TGTGCCAGCAGTGACGGGGTAGGATACACTGAAGCTTTCTTT. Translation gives CASSDGVGYTEAFF.

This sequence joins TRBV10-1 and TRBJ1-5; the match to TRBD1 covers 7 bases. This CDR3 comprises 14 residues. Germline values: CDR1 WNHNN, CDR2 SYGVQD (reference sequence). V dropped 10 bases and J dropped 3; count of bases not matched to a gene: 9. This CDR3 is CAIQPTGDNQPQHF. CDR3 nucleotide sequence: TGCGCCATCCAACCCACAGGGGACAATCAGCCCCAGCATTTT.

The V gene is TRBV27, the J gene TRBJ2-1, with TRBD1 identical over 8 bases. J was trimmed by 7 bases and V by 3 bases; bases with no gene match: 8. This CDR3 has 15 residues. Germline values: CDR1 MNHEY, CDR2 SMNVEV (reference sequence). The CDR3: CASSFYRTGSNEQFF. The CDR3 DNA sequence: TGTGCCAGCAGTTTTTACCGGACAGGGAGTAATGAGCAGTTCTTC.